This note documents a single TCR beta chain sequence. V lost 5 bases to trimming and J lost 2 bases, with 6 bases between them. This CDR3 region has 12 residues. In germline, CDR1 is SGHTA, CDR2 FQGNSA. TCRdb fed the 5' RACE reads into MiXCR, producing one record per CDR3 protein. The profile shows 520,000 or so distinct CDR3 sequences, under 25% of them singletons. The entry originates in a study of identical twins. These data are also associated with another study on T cells expressing NK-cell markers.

The genes are TRBV7-2 and TRBJ2-5; D unclear. The TCR sequence derives from a woman under 30 in good health. Input material: CD4+ T cells sorted from blood. Here the CDR3 reads CASSMGQETQYF. The CDR3 bases are TGTGCCAGCAGCATGGGACAAGAGACCCAGTACTTC.